This TCR beta chain was found in a study of blood T cell repertoires in COVID-19. About the study: T cells, B-cell-depleted T cells, or PBMCs provided the cDNA or gDNA that served as material.

Original handling: How many nucleated cells were present was estimated from reference gene primer amplification. Method: immunoSEQ multiplex PCR; TCRdb's copy keeps in-frame clones and lacks some. Clonal size and the V and J genes are those of that table, whereas D and trimming came from the DNA. Found here are fewer than 350,000 clones, 85% of them singletons; the top ten hold about 1.9%. Participants were aged about 18 to 100 years from some 24 US areas. Each participant's cohort was designated according to participant-reported clinical history. CDR3 size: 15 residues. Trimming took 3 bases from V and 0 from J, leaving 12 bases between them. From germline, CDR1 is SGHAT and CDR2 FQNNGV.

The material sequenced was PBMCs or T cells enriched from blood (not recorded which). This chain links TRBV11-2 with TRBJ2-7; D possibly corresponds to TRBD2 (5 bases). This TCR came from a woman aged 30 to 39 who had been exposed to COVID-19. Here the CDR3 reads CASSFYPGISYEQYF. The CDR3 DNA reads TGTGCCAGCAGCTTTTATCCGGGAATCTCCTACGAGCAGTACTTC.